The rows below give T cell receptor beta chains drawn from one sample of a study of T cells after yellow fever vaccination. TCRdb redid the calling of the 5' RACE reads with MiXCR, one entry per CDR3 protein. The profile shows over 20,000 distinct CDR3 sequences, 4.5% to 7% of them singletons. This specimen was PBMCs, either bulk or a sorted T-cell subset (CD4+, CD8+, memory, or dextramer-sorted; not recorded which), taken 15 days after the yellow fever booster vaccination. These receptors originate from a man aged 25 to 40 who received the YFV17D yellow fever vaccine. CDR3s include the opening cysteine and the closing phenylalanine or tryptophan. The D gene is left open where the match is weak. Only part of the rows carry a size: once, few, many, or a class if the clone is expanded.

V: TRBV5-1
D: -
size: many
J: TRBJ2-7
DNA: TGCGCCAGCAGAGTTAGGGGGGGCTCCTACGAGCAGTACTTC
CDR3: CASRVRGGSYEQYF

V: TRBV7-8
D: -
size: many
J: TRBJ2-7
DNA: TGTGCCAGCAGCTATGACGTCTCCTACGAGCAGTACTTC
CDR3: CASSYDVSYEQYF

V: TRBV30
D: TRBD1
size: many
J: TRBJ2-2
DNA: TGTGCCCTCTCGAGGGACAGGGAGAGGGGGGAGCTGTTTTTT
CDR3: CALSRDRERGELFF

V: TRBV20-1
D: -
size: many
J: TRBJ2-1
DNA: TGCAGTGCTATAAGGGCCGGCGGCGACAATGAGCAGTTCTTC
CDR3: CSAIRAGGDNEQFF

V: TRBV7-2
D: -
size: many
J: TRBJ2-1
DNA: TGTGCCAGCAGCTCCCTAGCGAACTCCTACAATGAGCAGTTCTTC
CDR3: CASSSLANSYNEQFF

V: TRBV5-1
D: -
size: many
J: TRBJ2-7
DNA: TGCGCCAGCAGCTTGACCTCAACCTACGAGCAGTACTTC
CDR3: CASSLTSTYEQYF

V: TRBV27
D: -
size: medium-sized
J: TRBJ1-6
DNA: TGTGCCAGCAGCTGGGTTAATTCACCCCTCCACTTT
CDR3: CASSWVNSPLHF

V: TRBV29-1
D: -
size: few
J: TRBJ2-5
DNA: TGCAGCGCGAACTCAGGGTCTCGGAGGGAGACCCAGTACTTC
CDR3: CSANSGSRRETQYF

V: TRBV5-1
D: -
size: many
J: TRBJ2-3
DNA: TGCGCCAGCAGCTTTTTGGGGACGGTATCTAGCACAGATACGCAGTATTTT
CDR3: CASSFLGTVSSTDTQYF

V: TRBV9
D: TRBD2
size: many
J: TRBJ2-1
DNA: TGTGCCAGCAGCCCCCTAGCGGGAGGAACCTCCTACAATGAGCAGTTCTTC
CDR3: CASSPLAGGTSYNEQFF

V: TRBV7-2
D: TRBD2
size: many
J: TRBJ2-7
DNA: TGTGCCAGCAGCTTAGTGGCGGGGGAGCCCTCCTACGAGCAGTACTTC
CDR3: CASSLVAGEPSYEQYF

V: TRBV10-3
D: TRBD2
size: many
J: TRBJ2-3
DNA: TGTGCCATCACGGGAGGGTCCCCAGATACGCAGTATTTT
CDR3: CAITGGSPDTQYF

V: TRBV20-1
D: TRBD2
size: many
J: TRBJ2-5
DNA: TGCAGTGCTAGAGGGGGGGGGCAAGAGACCCAGTACTTC
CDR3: CSARGGGQETQYF

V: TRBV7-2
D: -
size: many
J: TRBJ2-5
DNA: TGTGCCAGCGGCGGAGGGTCGGGGGAGACCCAGTACTTC
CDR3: CASGGGSGETQYF

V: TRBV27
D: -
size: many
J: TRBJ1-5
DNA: TGTGCCAGCAGTCAGAGGGTAGGCCAGCCCCAGCATTTT
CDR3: CASSQRVGQPQHF

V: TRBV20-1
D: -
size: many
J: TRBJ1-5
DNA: TGCAGTGCTAGCGATTCTGGGGGGAATCAGCCCCAGCATTTT
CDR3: CSASDSGGNQPQHF

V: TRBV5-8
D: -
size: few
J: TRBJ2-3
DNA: TGTGCCAGCAGCTTTACAGATACGCAGTATTTT
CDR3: CASSFTDTQYF

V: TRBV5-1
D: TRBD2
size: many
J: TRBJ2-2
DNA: TGCGCCAGCAGCTTCGGGACTACGAACACCGGGGAGCTGTTTTTT
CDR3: CASSFGTTNTGELFF

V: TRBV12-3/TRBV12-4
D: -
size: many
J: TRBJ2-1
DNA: TGTGCCAGCAGTTTCGGAACTAGCCCGTACAATGAGCAGTTCTTC
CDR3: CASSFGTSPYNEQFF

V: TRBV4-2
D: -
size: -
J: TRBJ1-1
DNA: TGTGCCAGCAGCCAAAGGGGGGACGGTGCGTGGGCCACTGAAGCTTTCTTT
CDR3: CASSQRGDGAWATEAFF

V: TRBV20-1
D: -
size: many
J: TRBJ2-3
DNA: TGCAGTGCTAGGAGACAGGGCGGGGGCACAGATACGCAGTATTTT
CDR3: CSARRQGGGTDTQYF

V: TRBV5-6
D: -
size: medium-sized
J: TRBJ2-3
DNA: TGTGCCAGCAGCTTGGGTGCAACAGATACGCAGTATTTT
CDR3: CASSLGATDTQYF

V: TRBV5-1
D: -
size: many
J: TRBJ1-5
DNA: TGCGCCAGCAGCTTGGGACAGAATCAGCCCCAGCATTTT
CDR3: CASSLGQNQPQHF

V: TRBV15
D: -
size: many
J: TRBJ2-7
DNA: TGTGCCACCAGACGGGTGGGCGACGAGCAGTACTTC
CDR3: CATRRVGDEQYF

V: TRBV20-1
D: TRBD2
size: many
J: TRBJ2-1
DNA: TGCAGTGCTAGAGGGGTGGTAGCGGGAGAGAGCAATGAGCAGTTCTTC
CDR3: CSARGVVAGESNEQFF

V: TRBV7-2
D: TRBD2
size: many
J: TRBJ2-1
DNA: TGTGCCAGCAGCTTAGTACTCCGCGGGAGTCTCGATGAGCAGTTCTTC
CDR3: CASSLVLRGSLDEQFF

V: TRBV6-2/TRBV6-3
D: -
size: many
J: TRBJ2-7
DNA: TGTGCCAGCAGCCGACTCTACGAGCAGTACTTC
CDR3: CASSRLYEQYF